The sequence of this T cell receptor beta chain was determined in a study of T cells after yellow fever vaccination. This clonotype was observed many times. Its specificity is unknown. TCRdb called the 5' RACE reads again in MiXCR, with one record for every CDR3 protein. The repertoire includes about 74,000 distinct CDR3 sequences, 7.1% of them detected once, and about a third sits in the top ten. Regarding the study as a whole: Most primary-vaccination clones reappeared after the booster (less than 98% CD4, roughly 88% CD8). Overlap between CD4 and CD8 compartments was detected for a small share of clonotypes. FACS-sorted repertoires might harbor abundant contaminating clonotypes from the bulk population.

Germline V gene lookup returns CDR1 ENHRY and CDR2 SYGVKD. V trimming: 10 bases; J trimming: 4 bases; junction bases outside the gene matches: 19. There are 17 residues in the CDR3. This sequence joins TRBV10-3 and TRBJ2-3; the match to TRBD1 covers 8 bases. The sequence was collected from a man between 18 and 35 years old who received the YFV17D yellow fever vaccine. The source was CD8+ T cells sorted from PBMCs, collected 5 days after the first yellow fever vaccination. The CDR3 DNA reads TGTGCCACCCTTCCTAGCTGGACAGGGATAAGTTCAGATACGCAGTATTTT. This gives the protein CATLPSWTGISSDTQYF.